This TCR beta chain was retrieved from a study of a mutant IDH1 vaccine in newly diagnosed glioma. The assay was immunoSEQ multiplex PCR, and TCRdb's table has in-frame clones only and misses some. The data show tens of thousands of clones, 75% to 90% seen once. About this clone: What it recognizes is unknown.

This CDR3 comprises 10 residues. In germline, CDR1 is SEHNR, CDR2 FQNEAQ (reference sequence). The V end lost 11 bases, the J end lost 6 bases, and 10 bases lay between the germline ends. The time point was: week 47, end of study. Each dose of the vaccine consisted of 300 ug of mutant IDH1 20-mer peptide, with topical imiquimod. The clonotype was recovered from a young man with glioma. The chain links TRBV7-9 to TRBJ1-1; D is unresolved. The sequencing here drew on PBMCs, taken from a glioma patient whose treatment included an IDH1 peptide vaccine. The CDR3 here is CAVRFPEAFF. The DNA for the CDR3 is TGTGCCGTGAGATTTCCTGAAGCTTTCTTT. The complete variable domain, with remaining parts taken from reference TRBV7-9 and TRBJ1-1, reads DTGVSQNPRHKITKRGQNVTFRCDPISEHNRLYWYRQTLGQGPEFLTYFQNEAQLEKSRLLSDRFSAERPKGSFSTLEIQRTEQGDSAMYLCAVRFPEAFFGQGTRLTVV.